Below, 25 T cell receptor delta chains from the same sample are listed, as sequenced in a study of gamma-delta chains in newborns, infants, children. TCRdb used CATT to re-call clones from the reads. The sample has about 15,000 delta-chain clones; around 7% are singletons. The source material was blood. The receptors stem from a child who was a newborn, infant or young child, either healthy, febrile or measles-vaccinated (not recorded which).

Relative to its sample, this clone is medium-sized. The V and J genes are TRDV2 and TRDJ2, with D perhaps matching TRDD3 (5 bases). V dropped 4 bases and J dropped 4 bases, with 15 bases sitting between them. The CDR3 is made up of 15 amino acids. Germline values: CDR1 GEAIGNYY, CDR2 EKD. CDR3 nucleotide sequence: TGTGCCTGTGATTCTCTTCTGGGACAGACAGCACAACTCTTCTTT. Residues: CACDSLLGQTAQLFF.

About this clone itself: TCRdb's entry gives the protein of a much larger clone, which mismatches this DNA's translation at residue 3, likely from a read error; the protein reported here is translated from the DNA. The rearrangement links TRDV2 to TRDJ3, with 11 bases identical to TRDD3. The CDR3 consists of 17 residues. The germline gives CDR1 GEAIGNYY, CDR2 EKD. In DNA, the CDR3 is TGTGCCCGTGACACTGGGGGATACTCCTGGGACACCCGACAGATGTTTTTC. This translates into CARDTGGYSWDTRQMFF.

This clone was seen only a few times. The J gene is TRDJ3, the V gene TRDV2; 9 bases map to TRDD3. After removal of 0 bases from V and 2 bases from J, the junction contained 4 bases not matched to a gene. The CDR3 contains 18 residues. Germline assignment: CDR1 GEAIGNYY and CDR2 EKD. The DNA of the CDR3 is TGTGCCTGTGACACCGTTGGGGGGATACCCTGGGACACCCGACAGATGTTTTTC. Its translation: CACDTVGGIPWDTRQMFF.

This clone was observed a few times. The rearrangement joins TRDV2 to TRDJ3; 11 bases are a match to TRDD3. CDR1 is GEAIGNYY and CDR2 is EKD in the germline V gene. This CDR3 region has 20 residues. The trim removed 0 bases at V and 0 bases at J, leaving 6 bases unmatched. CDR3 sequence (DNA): TGTGCCTGTGACACCAGGTGGGGGATACGCGCCTCCTGGGACACCCGACAGATGTTTTTC. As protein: CACDTRWGIRASWDTRQMFF.

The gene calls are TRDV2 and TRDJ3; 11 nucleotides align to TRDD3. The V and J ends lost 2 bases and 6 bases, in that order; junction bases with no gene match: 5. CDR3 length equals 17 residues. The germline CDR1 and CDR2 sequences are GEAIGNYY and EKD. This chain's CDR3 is CACDILGDNLDTRQMFF. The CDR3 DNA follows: TGTGCCTGTGACATACTGGGGGATAACCTGGACACCCGACAGATGTTTTTC.

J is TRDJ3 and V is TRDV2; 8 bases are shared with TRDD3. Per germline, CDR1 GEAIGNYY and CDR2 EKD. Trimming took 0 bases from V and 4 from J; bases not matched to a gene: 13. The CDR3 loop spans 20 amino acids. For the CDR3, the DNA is TGTGCCTGTGACACCGGTCGTACTGGGGATACAGTATGGGACACCCGACAGATGTTTTTC. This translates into CACDTGRTGDTVWDTRQMFF.

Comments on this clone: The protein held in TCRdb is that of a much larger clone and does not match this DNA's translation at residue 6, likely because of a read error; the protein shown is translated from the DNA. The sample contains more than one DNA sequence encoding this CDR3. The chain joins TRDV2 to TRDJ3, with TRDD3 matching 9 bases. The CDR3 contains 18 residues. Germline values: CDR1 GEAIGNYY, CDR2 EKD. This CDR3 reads CACDTLLGDSWDTRQMFF. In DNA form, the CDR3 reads TGTGCCTGTGACACCTTACTGGGGGACTCCTGGGACACCCGACAGATGTTCTTC.

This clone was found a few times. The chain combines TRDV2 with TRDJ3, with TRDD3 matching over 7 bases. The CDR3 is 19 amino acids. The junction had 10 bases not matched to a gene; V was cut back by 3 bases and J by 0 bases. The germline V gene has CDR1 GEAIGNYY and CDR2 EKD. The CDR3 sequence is CACDRWGVGSSWDTRQMFF. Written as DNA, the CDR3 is TGTGCCTGTGACCGCTGGGGGGTCGGAAGCTCCTGGGACACCCGACAGATGTTTTTC.

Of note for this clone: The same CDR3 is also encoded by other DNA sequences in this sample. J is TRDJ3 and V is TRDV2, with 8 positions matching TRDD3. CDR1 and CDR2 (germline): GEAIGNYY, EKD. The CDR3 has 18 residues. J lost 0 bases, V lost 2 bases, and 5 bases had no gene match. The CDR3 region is CACDILGALSWDTRQMFF. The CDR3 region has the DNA TGTGCCTGTGACATACTGGGGGCTCTCTCCTGGGACACCCGACAGATGTTTTTC.

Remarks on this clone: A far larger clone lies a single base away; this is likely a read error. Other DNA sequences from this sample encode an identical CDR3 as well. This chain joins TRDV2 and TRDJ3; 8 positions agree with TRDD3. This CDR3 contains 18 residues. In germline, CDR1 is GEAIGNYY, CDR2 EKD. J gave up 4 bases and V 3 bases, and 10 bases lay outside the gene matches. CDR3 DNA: TGTGCCTGTGACGTACTGGGGGGGAGCTCATGGGACACCCGACAGATGTTTTTC. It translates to CACDVLGGSSWDTRQMFF.

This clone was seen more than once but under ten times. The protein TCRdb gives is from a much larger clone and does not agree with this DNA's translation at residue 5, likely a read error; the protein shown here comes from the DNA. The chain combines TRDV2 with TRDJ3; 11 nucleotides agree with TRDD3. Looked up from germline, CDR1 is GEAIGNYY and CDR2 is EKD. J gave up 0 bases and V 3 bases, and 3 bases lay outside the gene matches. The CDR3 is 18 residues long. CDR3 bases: TGTGCCTGTGACTCTGGGGGATACAGCTCCTGGGACACCCGACAGATGTTTTTC. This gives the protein CACDSGGYSSWDTRQMFF.

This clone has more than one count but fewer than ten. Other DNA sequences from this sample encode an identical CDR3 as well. The CDR3 DNA sequence: TGTGCCTGTGACACTGGGGGATCCTCCTCCTGGGACACCCGACAGATGTTTTTC. The encoded protein is CACDTGGSSSWDTRQMFF. The chain carries TRDV2 and TRDJ3, with 8 bases that match TRDD3. CDR1 GEAIGNYY and CDR2 EKD come from the germline V gene. The CDR3 is made up of 18 amino acids. J gave up 0 bases and V 1 base, and 4 bases lay outside the gene matches.

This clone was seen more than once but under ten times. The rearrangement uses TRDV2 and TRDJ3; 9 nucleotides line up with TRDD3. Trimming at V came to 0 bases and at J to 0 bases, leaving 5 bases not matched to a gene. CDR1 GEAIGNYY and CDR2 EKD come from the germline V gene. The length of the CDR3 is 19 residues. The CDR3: CACDTLGDESSWDTRQMFF. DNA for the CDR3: TGTGCCTGTGACACCCTGGGGGATGAAAGCTCCTGGGACACCCGACAGATGTTTTTC.

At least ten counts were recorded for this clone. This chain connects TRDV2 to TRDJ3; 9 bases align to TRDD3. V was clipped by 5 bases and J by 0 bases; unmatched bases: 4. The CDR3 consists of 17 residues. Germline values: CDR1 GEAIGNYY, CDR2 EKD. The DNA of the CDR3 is TGTGCCTGTGCCTGGGGATACGGCTCCTGGGACACCCGACAGATGTTTTTC. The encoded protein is CACAWGYGSWDTRQMFF.

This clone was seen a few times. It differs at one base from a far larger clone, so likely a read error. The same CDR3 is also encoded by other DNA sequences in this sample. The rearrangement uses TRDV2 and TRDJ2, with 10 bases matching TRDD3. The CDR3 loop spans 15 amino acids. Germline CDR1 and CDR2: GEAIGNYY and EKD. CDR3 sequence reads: CACDVLGDLTAQLFF. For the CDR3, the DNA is TGTGCCTGTGACGTACTGGGGGATTTGACAGCACAGCTCTTCTTT.

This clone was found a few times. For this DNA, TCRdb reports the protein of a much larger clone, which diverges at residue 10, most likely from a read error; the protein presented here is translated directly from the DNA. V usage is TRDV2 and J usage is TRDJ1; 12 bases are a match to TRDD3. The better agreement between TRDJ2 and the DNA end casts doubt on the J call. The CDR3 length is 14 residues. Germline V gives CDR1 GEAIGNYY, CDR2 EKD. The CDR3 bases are TGTGCCTGTGACATACTGGGGGATACAGAACAACTCTTCTTT. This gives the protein CACDILGDTEQLFF.

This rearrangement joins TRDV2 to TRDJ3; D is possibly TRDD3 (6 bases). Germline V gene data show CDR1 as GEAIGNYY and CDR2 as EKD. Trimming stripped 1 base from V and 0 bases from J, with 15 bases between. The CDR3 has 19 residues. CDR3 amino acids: CACDTLGSSSSWDTRQMFF. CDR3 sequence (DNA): TGTGCCTGTGACACGCTGGGGTCCTCAAGCTCCTGGGACACCCGACAGATGTTTTTC.

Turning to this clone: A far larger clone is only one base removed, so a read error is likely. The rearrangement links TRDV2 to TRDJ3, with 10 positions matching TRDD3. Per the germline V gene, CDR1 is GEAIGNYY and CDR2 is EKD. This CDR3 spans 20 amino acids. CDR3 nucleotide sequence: TGTGCCTATGACAAAGTACTGGGGGATCCTTCCTCCTGGGACACCCGACAGATGTTTTTC. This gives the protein CAYDKVLGDPSSWDTRQMFF.

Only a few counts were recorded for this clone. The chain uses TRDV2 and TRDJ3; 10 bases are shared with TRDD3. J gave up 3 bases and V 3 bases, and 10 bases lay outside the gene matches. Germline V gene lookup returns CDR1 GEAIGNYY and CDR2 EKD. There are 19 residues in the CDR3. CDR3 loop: CACDLVSGGYGWDTRQMFF. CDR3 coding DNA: TGTGCCTGTGACCTCGTCTCTGGGGGATATGGCTGGGACACCCGACAGATGTTTTTC.

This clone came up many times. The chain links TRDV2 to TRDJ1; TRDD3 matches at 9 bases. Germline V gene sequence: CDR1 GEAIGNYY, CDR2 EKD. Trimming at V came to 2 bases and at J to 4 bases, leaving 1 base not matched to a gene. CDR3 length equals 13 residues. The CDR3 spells CACDILGDDKLIF. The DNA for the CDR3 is TGTGCCTGTGACATACTGGGGGACGATAAACTCATCTTT.

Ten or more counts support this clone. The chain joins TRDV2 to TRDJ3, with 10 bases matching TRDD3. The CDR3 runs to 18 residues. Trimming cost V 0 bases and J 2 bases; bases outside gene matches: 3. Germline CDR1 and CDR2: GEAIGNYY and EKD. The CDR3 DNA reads TGTGCCTGTGACACCGGGGGATACGTTACCTGGGACACCCGACAGATGTTTTTC. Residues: CACDTGGYVTWDTRQMFF.

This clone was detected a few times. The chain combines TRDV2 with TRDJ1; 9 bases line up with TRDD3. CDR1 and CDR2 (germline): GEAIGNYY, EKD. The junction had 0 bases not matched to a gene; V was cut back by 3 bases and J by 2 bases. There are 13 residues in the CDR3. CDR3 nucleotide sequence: TGTGCCTGTGACTGGGGGATAACCGATAAACTCATCTTT. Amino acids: CACDWGITDKLIF.

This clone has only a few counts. CDR3 DNA: TGTGCCTGTGACCCTCTGTACTGGGGGATCAGCCCCTGGGACACCCGACAGATGTTTTTC. It is translated as CACDPLYWGISPWDTRQMFF. The chain links TRDV2 to TRDJ3; 10 bases fit TRDD3. The CDR3 has 20 residues. Unmatched junction bases numbered 12, after V lost 3 bases and J lost 2 bases. Germline CDR1 and CDR2: GEAIGNYY and EKD.

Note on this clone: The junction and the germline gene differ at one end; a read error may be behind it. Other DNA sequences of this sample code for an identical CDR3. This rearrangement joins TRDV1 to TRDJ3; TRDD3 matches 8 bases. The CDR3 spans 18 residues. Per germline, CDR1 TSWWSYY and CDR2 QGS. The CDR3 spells CALGEWPWGNRDTRQMFF. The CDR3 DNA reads TGTGCTCTTGGGGAATGGCCCTGGGGGAACAGGGACACCCGACAGATGTTTTTT.

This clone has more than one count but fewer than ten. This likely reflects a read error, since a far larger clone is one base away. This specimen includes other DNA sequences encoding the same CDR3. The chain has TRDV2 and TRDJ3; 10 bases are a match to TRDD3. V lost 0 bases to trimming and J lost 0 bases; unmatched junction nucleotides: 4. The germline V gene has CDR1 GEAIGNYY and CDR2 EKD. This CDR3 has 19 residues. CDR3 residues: CACDTVLGDSSWDTRQMFF. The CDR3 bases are TGTGCCTGTGACACCGTCCTGGGGGATAGCTCCTGGGACACCCGACAGATGTTTTTC.